The clone carrying this T cell receptor (beta chain) was observed at least ten times. What it recognizes is unknown. This record belongs to a study of Graves' ophthalmopathy and Graves' hyperthyroidism. Study findings and constraints: This model predicted ophthalmopathy progression (sensitivity roughly 70%, specificity 72% to 80%).

Physicians reached a diagnosis by relying on clinical symptoms, serum thyroxine, TRAb, thyroid ultrasound and orbital computed tomography. As the template, RNA transcripts were used to amplify TCR beta CDR3 regions. Second-round multiplex PCR came after a first-round RT-PCR that employed HTBI primers. Via MiXCR, TCRdb re-called the multiplex PCR reads, giving one row per CDR3 protein. The table includes about 400,000 distinct CDR3 sequences, 15% to 17% detected once. With 6 bases removed from V and 3 bases from J, the gap between germline ends came to 9 bases. Germline CDR1 reads SGHVS; CDR2 reads FQNEAQ. CDR3 size: 12 residues.

The sample consisted of peripheral blood. V gene TRBV7-8 combines with J gene TRBJ2-7; D call uncertain. The sequence was collected from a young woman with stable Graves' hyperthyroidism. The CDR3 here is CASRGAYYEQYF. The DNA for the CDR3 is TGTGCCAGCAGGGGTGCCTACTACGAGCAGTACTTC.